This entry lists 17 T cell receptor beta chains sequenced from one sample in a study of blood T cells in healthy people across ages. PCR was performed a second time for roughly 7 to 12 cycles using a sample-barcoded 5' primer and a J-beta primer mix. Using its own MiXCR run on the 5' RACE reads, TCRdb lists one record per CDR3 protein. Of over 1,300,000 distinct CDR3 sequences in the sample, around 59% were seen once. Sample: blood. These receptors were taken from a man younger than 35 in good health.

The chain couples TRBV11-1 to TRBJ2-1; the D gene is possibly TRBD2 (5 bases). Germline values: CDR1 SGHAT, CDR2 FQDESV (reference sequence). This CDR3 has 12 residues. V was trimmed by 5 bases and J by 8 bases, leaving 10 bases between them. The CDR3 region is CASSQDYYEQFF. The CDR3 bases are TGTGCCAGCAGCCAAGACTATTATGAGCAGTTCTTC.

The chain employs TRBV5-1 and TRBJ2-6; 9 nucleotides match TRBD1. CDR3 length equals 18 residues. V gave up 4 bases and J gave up 0 bases; unmatched junction bases: 8. The germline V gene encodes CDR1 SGHRS and CDR2 YFSETQ. The CDR3 spells CASSMGTGSLSGANVLTF. The CDR3 DNA sequence: TGCGCCAGCAGCATGGGGACAGGGTCCCTCTCTGGGGCCAACGTCCTGACTTTC.

The gene calls are TRBV7-2 and TRBJ2-1; 12 bases agree with TRBD2. The CDR3 length is 14 residues. J lost 11 bases, V lost 6 bases, and 8 bases had no gene match. Germline CDR1 and CDR2: SGHTA and FQGNSA. The CDR3 DNA is TGTGCCAGCAGTTCGACTAGCGGGAGACGGAAGCAGTTCTTC. Its translation is CASSSTSGRRKQFF.

This clonotype has at least ten counts. J is TRBJ2-3 and V is TRBV4-1; D remains unclear. Per germline, CDR1 MGHRA and CDR2 YSYEKL. Trimming removed 1 base at V and 1 base at J, with 6 bases between. This CDR3 comprises 14 residues. In nucleotides, the CDR3 is TGCGCCAGCAGCCAAGGACGGGGCACAGATACGCAGTATTTT. Translating it yields CASSQGRGTDTQYF.

The chain is built from TRBV7-2 and TRBJ1-1, with 9 positions matching TRBD1. The J segment lost 11 bases and the V segment lost 5 bases, leaving 18 bases of the junction unmatched. The germline V gene encodes CDR1 SGHTA and CDR2 FQGNSA. The CDR3 loop spans 16 amino acids. CDR3 nucleotide sequence: TGTGCCAGCAGCCCTTTGGGTATGGGACAGGGAAGGGGCGCTTTCTTT. As protein: CASSPLGMGQGRGAFF. Looking up the rest from reference TRBV7-2 and TRBJ1-1 gives the full variable domain: GAGVSQSPSNKVTEKGKDVELRCDPISGHTALYWYRQSLGQGLEFLIYFQGNSAPDKSGLPSDRFSAERTGGSVSTLTIQRTQQEDSAVYLCASSPLGMGQGRGAFFGQGTRLTVV.

Of note for this clonotype: The germline gene is not matched at one end of the junction; a read error may be the cause. This chain joins TRBV7-7 and TRBJ2-2; D possibly corresponds to TRBD1 (5 bases). The CDR3 has 15 residues. CDR1 SSHAT and CDR2 FNYEAQ come from the germline V gene (reference sequence). CDR3 residues: CASSSTVTNTGELFF. DNA for the CDR3: TGTGCTAGCAGCTCGACAGTTACGAACACCGGGGAGCTGTTTTTT.

This chain uses TRBV6-5 with TRBJ2-7; 9 nucleotides agree with TRBD1. The CDR3 is made up of 14 amino acids. Trimming took 8 bases from V and 6 from J; bases not matched to a gene: 11. Germline lookup yields CDR1 MNHEY and CDR2 SVGAGI. The CDR3 is CASQSPGQGTEQYF. Here the CDR3 DNA reads TGTGCCAGCCAGTCGCCGGGACAGGGTACCGAGCAGTACTTC.

With regard to this clonotype: This may come from a read error, since a much larger clone is one base off. The rearrangement uses TRBV5-1 and TRBJ1-1; 10 positions agree with TRBD1. V lost 7 bases to trimming and J lost 4 bases; unmatched junction nucleotides: 7. CDR1 is SGHRS and CDR2 is YFSETQ in the germline V gene. The CDR3 is 14 amino acids. The CDR3 DNA sequence: TGCGCCAGCCAAGACAGGGGGCGCGGCACTGAAGCTTTCTTT. This codes for CASQDRGRGTEAFF.

The CDR3 here is CASTTQGDTEAFF. The CDR3 bases are TGTGCCAGCACCACACAGGGTGACACTGAAGCTTTCTTT. The chain couples TRBV27 to TRBJ1-1; D may be TRBD1 (6 bases). The germline V gene has CDR1 MNHEY and CDR2 SMNVEV (reference sequence). The CDR3 consists of 13 residues. The V and J ends lost 7 bases and 3 bases respectively, with 12 bases between them.

The chain's CDR3 is CSVGAGRLETQYF. The CDR3 DNA reads as TGCAGCGTGGGGGCGGGGAGGCTCGAGACCCAGTACTTC. This chain uses TRBV29-1 with TRBJ2-5; either TRBD1 or TRBD2 may supply D (6 bases each). The germline V gene has CDR1 SQVTM and CDR2 ANQGSEA. CDR3 length: 13 amino acids. Trimming shortened V by 6 bases and J by 5 bases, and 16 bases separated the two germline ends.

J is TRBJ1-1 and V is TRBV5-1; D call uncertain. Trimming pared 3 bases from V and 0 bases from J, leaving 12 bases between. Germline CDR1 SGHRS, CDR2 YFSETQ. This CDR3 spans 15 amino acids. This CDR3 reads CASSWTGSLNTEAFF. The CDR3 DNA is TGCGCCAGCAGCTGGACCGGATCGCTGAACACTGAAGCTTTCTTT.

CDR3 sequence reads: CASSQVTGARGYGYTF. CDR3 bases: TGCGCCAGCAGCCAAGTGACAGGGGCTCGGGGCTATGGCTACACCTTC. The chain has TRBV4-1 and TRBJ1-2, with 8 bases aligning to TRBD1. This CDR3 is 16 amino acids long. Trimming cost V 1 base and J 4 bases; bases outside gene matches: 8. Germline CDR1 reads MGHRA; CDR2 reads YSYEKL.

The V gene is TRBV2, the J gene TRBJ2-3, with 11 bases fitting TRBD2. The germline V gene has CDR1 SNHLY and CDR2 FYNNEI. V lost 2 bases and J lost 0; bases outside the gene matches: 4. The CDR3 extends over 17 amino acids. CDR3 in amino acids: CASSERTSGWSTDTQYF. CDR3 DNA: TGTGCCAGCAGTGAACGGACTAGCGGGTGGAGCACAGATACGCAGTATTTT. Together with reference TRBV2 and TRBJ2-3, the CDR3 gives the full variable domain: EPEVTQTPSHQVTQMGQEVILRCVPISNHLYFYWYRQILGQKVEFLVSFYNNEISEKSEIFDDQFSVERPDGSNFTLKIRSTKLEDSAMYFCASSERTSGWSTDTQYFGPGTRLTVL.

The chain recombines TRBV15 with TRBJ2-3; 8 bases line up with TRBD2. The CDR3 has 16 amino acids. The junction had 6 bases not matched to a gene; V was cut back by 1 base and J by 3 bases. Germline CDR1 is LNHNV and CDR2 is YYDKDF (reference sequence). The CDR3 sequence is CATSRGEGLDTDTQYF. CDR3 nucleotide sequence: TGTGCCACCAGCAGAGGGGAGGGACTAGATACAGATACGCAGTATTTT.

As to this clonotype: The junction departs from the called germline gene at one end, perhaps through a read error. The V call is TRBV10-3, the J call TRBJ2-7; 7 positions agree with TRBD2. The germline CDR1 and CDR2 sequences are ENHRY and SYGVKD. This CDR3 has 15 amino acids. The CDR3 sequence: CAISDPLAATYKQYF. The CDR3 bases are TGTGCCATCAGTGACCCCCTAGCGGCGACCTACAAGCAGTACTTC.

The rearrangement joins TRBV6-2 or TRBV6-3 to TRBJ1-2; D ambiguous. CDR3 length: 17 residues. The germline V and J ends were trimmed by 0 bases and 2 bases, with 16 bases remaining between them. In germline, CDR1 is MNHEY, CDR2 SVGEGT. The CDR3 nucleotides read TGTGCCAGCAGTTACTCGCTCATTTCACGCAAGAACTATGGCTACACCTTC. It yields the protein CASSYSLISRKNYGYTF.

This clonotype turned up a few times. CDR3 in amino acids: CASSLDGLAGAGETQYF. In DNA, the CDR3 is TGTGCCAGCAGCTTAGACGGACTAGCGGGGGCCGGTGAGACCCAGTACTTC. The genes are TRBV11-2 and TRBJ2-5, with TRBD2 identical over 13 bases. The CDR3 covers 17 residues. The germline CDR1 and CDR2 sequences are SGHAT and FQNNGV. The V segment lost 0 bases and the J segment 5 bases; nucleotides outside the gene matches: 6. The complete variable domain, with remaining parts taken from reference TRBV11-2 and TRBJ2-5, reads EAGVAQSPRYKIIEKRQSVAFWCNPISGHATLYWYQQILGQGPKLLIQFQNNGVVDDSQLPKDRFSAERLKGVDSTLKIQPAKLEDSAVYLCASSLDGLAGAGETQYFGPGTRLLVL.